Listed below are T cell receptor beta chains from one sample, sequenced in a study of cytomegalovirus exposure and HLA in healthy donors. The repertoire was sequenced with immunoSEQ multiplex PCR; TCRdb's copy has only in-frame clones and lacks some. The sample includes about 99,000 clones, 78% of them seen just once. The sequencing input was PBMCs. The receptors originated from a woman aged 40 to 50 in good health and CMV-seronegative. Each CDR3 is given with its conserved first and last residue. Each record gives: D gene, clone size, J gene, V gene, CDR3 protein, CDR3 DNA. The D gene is left open where the match is weak. Clone size is shown for a subset of rows, as once, few, many or a class of expanded clone.

>-|-|TRBJ2-1|TRBV29-1
CSVSSGRMWGGGTLRNEQFF
TGCAGCGTTTCATCGGGGCGAATGTGGGGAGGCGGGACTCTTCGGAATGAGCAGTTCTTC
>TRBD2|-|TRBJ2-1|TRBV5-8
CATSSPGLAARQSDEQFF
TGTGCCACCTCCTCGCCGGGACTAGCGGCCCGGCAGAGCGATGAGCAGTTCTTC
>TRBD1|-|TRBJ1-5|TRBV4-2
CASSQDRQGIGQPQHF
TGTGCCAGCAGCCAAGACCGACAGGGGATCGGTCAGCCCCAGCATTTT
>TRBD1|-|TRBJ1-1|TRBV4-2
CASSQWQGVTEAFF
TGTGCCAGCAGCCAATGGCAGGGGGTTACTGAAGCTTTCTTT
>-|-|TRBJ2-1|TRBV18
CASSPPVRDRQFF
TGTGCCAGCTCACCACCGGTACGGGATAGGCAGTTCTTC
>-|-|TRBJ2-7|TRBV10-2
CASSGGLSPHRDSFYEQYF
TGCGCCAGCAGTGGGGGCCTTTCTCCTCACCGGGACTCCTTCTACGAGCAGTACTTC
>TRBD2|-|TRBJ2-1|TRBV28
CASSPLGTSRDNEQFF
TGTGCCAGCAGCCCCCTCGGGACTAGCAGAGACAATGAGCAGTTCTTC
>-|-|TRBJ2-1|TRBV29-1
CSASPRSSYNEQFF
TGCAGCGCATCTCCGAGGAGCTCCTACAATGAGCAGTTCTTC
>-|-|TRBJ1-1|TRBV28
CASSLRLGRRDNTEAFF
TGTGCCAGCAGTTTGAGGCTCGGGCGGAGGGACAACACTGAAGCTTTCTTT
>TRBD1|-|TRBJ2-7|TRBV11-1
CASSEQGALDEQYF
TGTGCCAGCAGCGAACAGGGGGCCTTGGACGAGCAGTACTTC
>TRBD1|-|TRBJ1-1|TRBV2
CASSSLQGAGSEAFF
TGTGCCAGCAGCTCGTTACAGGGGGCCGGCAGTGAAGCTTTCTTT
>-|-|TRBJ1-1|TRBV19
CAISGGTEAFF
TGTGCCATTTCGGGGGGCACTGAAGCTTTCTTT
>TRBD1|few|TRBJ2-1|TRBV4-3
CASSRDRDRGYNEQFF
TGCGCCAGCAGCCGAGACCGGGACAGGGGTTACAATGAGCAGTTCTTC
>-|-|TRBJ1-5|TRBV6-5
CASTPGLNQPQHF
TGTGCCAGCACCCCAGGACTGAATCAGCCCCAGCATTTT
>-|few|TRBJ2-2|TRBV7-2
CASSPQPSGNTGELFF
TGTGCCAGCAGCCCCCAACCAAGCGGGAACACCGGGGAGCTGTTTTTT
>-|-|TRBJ2-7|TRBV28
CATGGTPSYEQYF
TGTGCCACTGGGGGCACACCCTCCTACGAGCAGTACTTC